One and the same sample provided the 18 T cell receptor beta chains below, sequenced in a study of T cell changes during pregnancy in multiple sclerosis. Assay used: immunoSEQ multiplex PCR; TCRdb lists only in-frame clones, some missing. The sample lists 46,000 or so clones; roughly 90% were seen once. The sequencing here drew on peripheral blood, taken in the second trimester of pregnancy. Source of these receptors: a female donor in good health, enrolled as a control in a pregnancy study.

This clone was counted once. The chain links TRBV6-4 to TRBJ2-1, with D perhaps matching TRBD1 (7 bases). Germline CDR1 reads MRHNA; CDR2 reads SNTAGT. The CDR3 runs to 13 residues. V lost 5 bases, J lost 9 bases, and 14 bases lay in between. The CDR3 DNA reads TGTGCCAGCAGTCGCGACAGGGACTTTGAGCAGTTCTTC. Its protein is CASSRDRDFEQFF.

This clone appeared once. The chain uses TRBV7-9 and TRBJ2-7, with D possibly being TRBD2 (6 bases). The V gene lost 5 bases and the J gene lost 2 bases, with 16 bases spanning the gap. The CDR3 is made up of 15 amino acids. Germline CDR1 SEHNR, CDR2 FQNEAQ (reference sequence). The CDR3 reads CASSPLANLPYEQYF. The DNA of the CDR3 is TGTGCCAGCAGCCCACTAGCAAACCTCCCCTACGAGCAGTACTTC.

The V gene is TRBV19, the J gene TRBJ1-2, with 8 bases matching TRBD1. Trimming cost V 3 bases and J 4 bases; bases outside gene matches: 7. This CDR3 is built from 15 residues. Germline V gene data show CDR1 as LNHDA and CDR2 as SQIVND (reference sequence). DNA for the CDR3: TGTGCCAGTAGTATGCAAGCGGGGACAGGCTATGGCTACACCTTC. This sequence encodes CASSMQAGTGYGYTF.

CDR3 bases: TGTGCCAGCAGCTACCAATCGACTAGCGGGGTGGGGTCCTACAATGAGCAGTTCTTC. Translated, it gives CASSYQSTSGVGSYNEQFF. The chain recombines TRBV5-6 with TRBJ2-1; 11 nucleotides agree with TRBD2. The CDR3 has 19 amino acids. The germline gives CDR1 SGHDT, CDR2 YYEEEE. Losses at the gene ends were 3 bases for V and 1 base for J; bases not matched to a gene: 12.

Written as DNA, the CDR3 is TGCGCCAGCAGCCAAGACGGTAGCGGGAGGGTCTACGAGCAGTACTTC. Translated: CASSQDGSGRVYEQYF. This rearrangement joins TRBV4-1 to TRBJ2-7, with 11 bases identical to TRBD2. J lost 3 bases, V lost 0 bases, and 4 bases had no gene match. Germline assignment: CDR1 MGHRA and CDR2 YSYEKL. This CDR3 region has 16 residues.

This chain uses TRBV27 with TRBJ2-3, with D possibly being TRBD2 (5 bases). The V gene's germline CDR1 is MNHEY and CDR2 SMNVEV (reference sequence). Trimming left V 6 bases short and J 2 bases short, with 15 bases between. The CDR3 length is 15 residues. The CDR3: CASRTGSSSTDTQYF. Written as DNA, the CDR3 is TGTGCCAGCAGAACGGGGTCCAGCTCCACAGATACGCAGTATTTT.

The CDR3, as DNA: TGTGCCAGCAGCCAATCCCGCTACGAGCAGTACTTC. This sequence encodes CASSQSRYEQYF. The chain has TRBV14 and TRBJ2-7; D gene uncertain. The CDR3 runs 12 residues. CDR1 is SGHDN, CDR2 FVKESK, per germline. Deletions cut 2 bases from V and 3 bases from J, with 5 bases between. Supplemented by reference TRBV14 and TRBJ2-7, the full variable domain reads EAGVTQFPSHSVIEKGQTVTLRCDPISGHDNLYWYRRVMGKEIKFLLHFVKESKQDESGMPNNRFLAERTGGTYSTLKVQPAELEDSGVYFCASSQSRYEQYFGPGTRLTVT.

The chain has TRBV5-6 and TRBJ1-2; unclear D gene. The CDR3 runs 14 residues. With 0 bases removed from V and 4 bases from J, the gap between germline ends came to 10 bases. Germline V gene sequence: CDR1 SGHDT, CDR2 YYEEEE. The DNA for the CDR3 is TGTGCCAGCAGCTTGGCCCAGGCCGCCTATGGCTACACCTTC. Amino acids: CASSLAQAAYGYTF.

The chain recombines TRBV5-6 with TRBJ1-2; D gene uncertain. The CDR3 runs 15 residues. The germline V gene encodes CDR1 SGHDT and CDR2 YYEEEE. V lost 4 bases and J 3 bases, leaving 16 bases between the germline ends. CDR3 loop: CASSPLELQDYGYTF. CDR3 bases: TGTGCCAGCAGCCCCTTGGAACTTCAGGACTATGGCTACACCTTC.

This clone was seen more than once but under ten times. This chain connects TRBV4-1 to TRBJ1-1; 10 bases agree with TRBD1. Germline trimming cut 1 base from V and 1 base from J; bases unmatched to any gene: 12. Germline V lookup: CDR1 MGHRA, CDR2 YSYEKL. The CDR3 sequence is 19 residues long. CDR3 nucleotide sequence: TGCGCCAGCAGCCAAGTCTTCCGGGGACAGGGGCCAGGGAACACTGAAGCTTTCTTT. It yields the protein CASSQVFRGQGPGNTEAFF.

Sample share makes this clone medium-sized. The V gene is TRBV4-2, the J gene TRBJ2-7; TRBD2 might be the D (5 bases). V lost 0 bases, J lost 0 bases, and 9 bases lay in between. The germline CDR1 and CDR2 sequences are LGHNA and YNFKEQ. The CDR3 loop spans 15 amino acids. CDR3 bases: TGTGCCAGCAGCCAAGAAACGGACTCCTCCTACGAGCAGTACTTC. Protein product: CASSQETDSSYEQYF.

This clone was counted only a few times. The J gene is TRBJ1-1, the V gene TRBV14, with D perhaps matching TRBD1 (6 bases). The CDR3 runs to 13 residues. Per germline, CDR1 SGHDN and CDR2 FVKESK. V was shortened by 8 bases and J by 7 bases, with 17 bases between the two germline ends. The CDR3 region is CASGLGQGIEAFF. As DNA, the CDR3 is TGTGCCAGCGGCCTCGGGCAGGGGATTGAAGCTTTCTTT.

The V gene is TRBV30, the J gene TRBJ1-2; D unclear. In germline, CDR1 is GTSNPN, CDR2 SVGIG (reference sequence). Trimming pared 2 bases from V and 8 bases from J, leaving 15 bases between. CDR3 size: 13 residues. For the CDR3, the DNA is TGTGCCTGGAGTCCCGGGTCCGCGACGGGCTACACCTTC. It encodes CAWSPGSATGYTF.

The J gene is TRBJ1-6, the V gene TRBV10-3; 10 positions agree with TRBD1. Per germline, CDR1 ENHRY and CDR2 SYGVKD. This CDR3 has 14 residues. J gave up 10 bases and V 2 bases, and 2 bases lay outside the gene matches. The CDR3 nucleotides are TGTGCCATCAGTGAGGGGACAGGGGACTCACCCCTCCACTTT. Its protein product is CAISEGTGDSPLHF.

The rearrangement uses TRBV7-2 and TRBJ2-1; TRBD2 matches 14 bases. Germline CDR1 reads SGHTA; CDR2 reads FQGNSA. The CDR3 extends over 16 amino acids. Trimming at V came to 5 bases and at J to 4 bases, leaving 4 bases not matched to a gene. This CDR3 is CASSTGTSGGYNEQFF. The DNA for the CDR3 is TGTGCCAGCAGCACCGGGACTAGCGGGGGATACAATGAGCAGTTCTTC.

This chain joins TRBV18 and TRBJ2-3; TRBD1 aligns across 8 bases. The germline CDR1 and CDR2 sequences are KGHSH and LQKENI. The CDR3 has 16 residues. The V and J ends lost 6 bases and 3 bases, in that order; junction bases with no gene match: 11. CDR3 protein: CASSPRTGSGTDTQYF. The DNA for the CDR3 is TGTGCCAGCTCTCCAAGGACAGGGTCGGGGACAGATACGCAGTATTTT.

The genes are TRBV10-3 and TRBJ2-1; 8 nucleotides match TRBD2. CDR1 is ENHRY and CDR2 is SYGVKD in the germline V gene. The CDR3 length is 14 residues. J lost 7 bases, V lost 6 bases, and 8 bases had no gene match. The CDR3 protein is CAIRAAGVGNEQFF. In DNA, the CDR3 is TGTGCCATCAGGGCAGCGGGAGTAGGGAATGAGCAGTTCTTC.

The chain uses TRBV10-1 and TRBJ2-7, with D possibly matching TRBD1 (5 bases). CDR1 and CDR2 from the germline V gene are WNHNN and SYGVQD (reference sequence). This CDR3 spans 14 amino acids. V was pared by 6 bases and J by 9 bases, with 21 bases between. CDR3 region: CASRHFGPDQGQYF. As DNA, the CDR3 is TGCGCCAGCAGACACTTCGGACCGGACCAGGGGCAGTACTTC.